These T cell receptor beta chains were read from a single sample in a study of a mutant IDH1 vaccine in newly diagnosed glioma. TCRdb's table, derived via immunoSEQ multiplex PCR, lists solely in-frame clones and lacks some. The sample carries roughly 76,000 clones, 75% to 85% recorded once. These receptors lack a known antigen. The material was PBMCs, obtained from a glioma patient whose treatment included an IDH1 peptide vaccine. Receptors were obtained from a man aged 25-45 years with glioma. Some clones in this sample may be carry-over from other donors' samples. The CDR3 runs from the conserved cysteine through the conserved F or W. The D gene is left open where the match is weak. Clone size is not always given. Where it is, it says once, few, many or a class for expanded clones.

TRBV6-5	NA	13	TRBJ2-5	NA	TGTGCCAGCAGCCGGACAGTTTTTGAGACCCAGTACTTC	CASSRTVFETQYF
TRBV6-1	TRBD2	16	TRBJ2-7	NA	TGTGCCAGCAGTGCGACTAGCGGGGGTAGCTCCTACGAGCAGTACTTC	CASSATSGGSSYEQYF
TRBV15	NA	14	TRBJ1-2	NA	TGTGCCACCAGCAGAGATGTCTCTAACTATGGCTACACCTTC	CATSRDVSNYGYTF
TRBV2	TRBD1	15	TRBJ1-2	once	TGTGCCAGCATCCCCGGGACAGGTCCGGGGGGGGGCTACACCTTC	CASIPGTGPGGGYTF
TRBV4-3	TRBD2	20	TRBJ2-5	once	TGCGCCAGCAGCCCCGCCTCCAAACGGACTAGCGGGGCTGCACAAGAGACCCAGTACTTC	CASSPASKRTSGAAQETQYF
TRBV28	TRBD1	14	TRBJ1-5	few	TGTGCCAGCAGTTTCAGGGGGTCTAATCAGCCCCAGCATTTT	CASSFRGSNQPQHF
TRBV7-9	NA	13	TRBJ1-2	NA	TGTGCCAGCAGCCCCGGAGAGAACTATGGCTACACCTTC	CASSPGENYGYTF
TRBV7-6	NA	14	TRBJ2-3	NA	TGTGCCAGCAGCAAAGTCGCCCGTTCAGATACGCAGTATTTT	CASSKVARSDTQYF
TRBV2	TRBD2	13	TRBJ2-3	few	TGTGCCAGCAGCGTTGGACTAGCGAATACGCAGTATTTT	CASSVGLANTQYF
TRBV5-1	NA	14	TRBJ2-5	NA	TGCGCCAGCAGCTTGAGATCAGGGGAGAAGACCCAGTACTTC	CASSLRSGEKTQYF
TRBV5-6	NA	18	TRBJ1-1	NA	TGTGCCAGCAGCTTGGCAAGACAGAATCTAAGGATGAACACTGAAGCTTTCTTT	CASSLARQNLRMNTEAFF
TRBV2	TRBD1	13	TRBJ2-7	once	TGTGCCAGCCGACAGGGTAGTCCCTACGAGCAGTACTTC	CASRQGSPYEQYF
TRBV10-2	NA	12	TRBJ2-4	NA	TGCGCCAGCAGTGACCCGGGACCGCCTTTGGCCTTC	CASSDPGPPLAF
TRBV28	NA	17	TRBJ1-1	NA	TGTGCCAGCAGTTTATGGGTAACAGGAACTTTGAACACTGAAGCTTTCTTT	CASSLWVTGTLNTEAFF
TRBV19	NA	13	TRBJ2-7	NA	TGTGCCAGTAGTCAGGTAGGGGTCTCCGAGCAGTACTTC	CASSQVGVSEQYF
TRBV9	TRBD2	14	TRBJ2-5	NA	TGTGCCAGCAGCGCGGGACTAGGTTTCGGGGAGCAGTACTTC	CASSAGLGFGEQYF
TRBV5-4	TRBD2	14	TRBJ2-1	NA	TGTGCCAGCACCCTTCGTAGCGGGAGGGATGAGCAGTTCTTC	CASTLRSGRDEQFF
TRBV19	NA	13	TRBJ1-5	NA	TGTGCCAGTAGTGTTACAGAATATCAGTCCCAGCATTTT	CASSVTEYQSQHF
TRBV6-5	NA	13	TRBJ1-6	NA	TGTGCCAGCAGTTACTCGGGCTCCGGGCCCCTCCACTTT	CASSYSGSGPLHF
TRBV5-1	NA	16	TRBJ1-1	NA	TGCGCCAGCAAGGTAAGGTTTGGGCGCATGAACACTGAAGCTTTCTTT	CASKVRFGRMNTEAFF
TRBV5-1	NA	15	TRBJ2-7	NA	TGCGCCAGCAGCTTGAGGACAGTTTCAGCCTACGAGCAGTACTTC	CASSLRTVSAYEQYF
TRBV29-1	NA	11	TRBJ1-1	NA	TGCAGCGTTGAACCCGGGGCTGAAGCTTTCTTT	CSVEPGAEAFF
TRBV5-1	TRBD1	13	TRBJ1-1	NA	TGCGCCAGCAGCAGACAGGGTAACACTGAAGCTTTCTTT	CASSRQGNTEAFF
TRBV2	NA	15	TRBJ2-5	NA	TGTGCCAGCAGTGAAAGGGTGGGGGTGCAAGAGACCCAGTACTTC	CASSERVGVQETQYF
TRBV18	NA	15	TRBJ1-5	NA	TGTGCCAGCTCACCATCGGGACTGGGAAATCAGCCCCAGCATTTT	CASSPSGLGNQPQHF
TRBV28	NA	14	TRBJ1-1	few	TGTGCCAGCAGTTTAATCAGGGGCGGTACTGAAGCTTTCTTT	CASSLIRGGTEAFF
TRBV28	TRBD1	16	TRBJ1-3	NA	TGTGCCAGCAGTACAGGGGCCCTTTCCCCTGGAAACACCATATATTTT	CASSTGALSPGNTIYF
TRBV27	NA	13	TRBJ1-4	NA	TGTGCCAGCAGTTTGTTAGGGGCTGAAAAACTGTTTTTT	CASSLLGAEKLFF
TRBV2	NA	15	TRBJ2-7	NA	TGTGCCAGCAGTGCGGCCCTAGATCGGCGCTACGAGCAGTACTTC	CASSAALDRRYEQYF
TRBV7-8	NA	11	TRBJ1-1	NA	TGTGCCAGCAGCTTAGCCAGGGTCCCTTTCTTT	CASSLARVPFF
TRBV7-8	NA	19	TRBJ1-4	NA	TGTGCCAGCAGCTTAGTTGTTCGCCGGGTGGGAGGGACTAATGAAAAACTGTTTTTT	CASSLVVRRVGGTNEKLFF
TRBV4-3	NA	14	TRBJ1-1	NA	TGCGCCAGCAGCCAACGTGGGGGGGTAACTGAAGCTTTCTTT	CASSQRGGVTEAFF
TRBV19	NA	14	TRBJ1-2	NA	TGTGCCGTTTCGGGGCCGATGGGGTTCTATGGCTACACCTTC	CAVSGPMGFYGYTF
TRBV28	TRBD1	13	TRBJ1-5	NA	TGTGCCAGCAGTGACAGGGGCAATCAGCCCCAGCATTTT	CASSDRGNQPQHF
TRBV5-1	TRBD2	17	TRBJ2-1	NA	TGCGCCAGCAGCTTGGCCGGGGCTAGCGGGGGAGACTTGGAGCAGTTCTTC	CASSLAGASGGDLEQFF
TRBV27	TRBD2	14	TRBJ2-2	NA	TGTGCCAGCAGAGGACTAGTGAACACCGGGGAGCTGTTTTTT	CASRGLVNTGELFF
TRBV19	NA	14	TRBJ2-2	NA	TGTGCCAGTACAGGGTACTCGAACACCGGGGAGCTGTTTTTT	CASTGYSNTGELFF
TRBV2	TRBD1	15	TRBJ1-5	NA	TGTGCCAGCAGTGCCCGGACAGGTGAGAATCAGCCCCAGCATTTT	CASSARTGENQPQHF
TRBV5-4	NA	12	TRBJ1-1	NA	TGTGCCAGCAGCTCCGACGGCACTGAAGCTTTCTTT	CASSSDGTEAFF
TRBV6-1	NA	14	TRBJ1-1	NA	TGTGCCAGCAGATTAACGGGGGGTGGCACTGAAGCTTTCTTT	CASRLTGGGTEAFF
TRBV5-1	TRBD1	16	TRBJ1-2	NA	TGCGCCAGCAGCTTGGCGCCGGGACAGGGGGGCTATGGCTACACCTTC	CASSLAPGQGGYGYTF
TRBV7-6	NA	15	TRBJ2-5	once	TGTGCCAGCAGCTTATTTGTAGGAGGACAAGAGACCCAGTACTTC	CASSLFVGGQETQYF
TRBV7-2	NA	17	TRBJ2-2	NA	TGTGCCAGCAGCTTAGTCGTTGGGTCGGGATCGGCCGGGGAGCTGTTTTTT	CASSLVVGSGSAGELFF
TRBV9	TRBD2	16	TRBJ2-1	NA	TGTGCCAGCAGCGTGCGAGACGGGGGGACCTACAATGAGCAGTTCTTC	CASSVRDGGTYNEQFF
TRBV6-1	NA	14	TRBJ1-1	NA	TGTACCAGCAGTGAACTCCGGGGGAACACTGAAGCTTTCTTT	CTSSELRGNTEAFF
TRBV27	NA	13	TRBJ1-4	NA	TGTGCCAGCAGCCCGACCCCGTCTGAAAAACTGTTTTTT	CASSPTPSEKLFF
TRBV28	TRBD1	17	TRBJ1-2	NA	TGTGCCAGCAGTTCAGGGGGCGCGGGACCTCTTAACTATGGCTACACCTTC	CASSSGGAGPLNYGYTF
TRBV5-1	TRBD1	15	TRBJ1-3	NA	TGCGCCAGCAGTTGGGACAGGGCTTCTGGAAACACCATATATTTT	CASSWDRASGNTIYF
TRBV27	NA	13	TRBJ2-7	NA	TGTGCCAGCAGTTTATCTACCACCTACGAGCAGTACTTC	CASSLSTTYEQYF
TRBV7-9	NA	15	TRBJ2-7	NA	TGTGCCAGCAGCCCCAGATCCATCCAGGGCCACGAGCAGTACTTC	CASSPRSIQGHEQYF